One and the same sample provided the 24 T cell receptor beta chains below, sequenced in a study of response to subunit inactivated influenza vaccine. TCRdb re-called the RT-PCR reads with MiXCR, one entry per CDR3 protein. The data show 590,000 or so distinct CDR3 sequences, around 15% seen once. The sample consisted of PBMCs from blood, taken roughly 15 days before vaccination. The receptors were gathered from a man aged 45-60 years who received an inactivated influenza vaccine.

The J gene is TRBJ2-7, the V gene TRBV11-2; 10 bases are shared with TRBD2. The V gene end was trimmed by 5 bases and the J gene end by 5 bases; junction bases not matched to a gene: 6. Germline-derived CDR1 and CDR2 are SGHAT and FQNNGV. This CDR3 comprises 14 residues. Written as DNA, the CDR3 is TGTGCCAGCAGCCCATGGCTAGCGGGAGACGAGCAGTACTTC. Translating gives CASSPWLAGDEQYF.

The gene calls are TRBV9 and TRBJ2-3; D could derive from TRBD1 or TRBD2 (5 bases each). CDR1 and CDR2 (germline): SGDLS, YYNGEE. The V end was cut by 0 bases, the J end by 6 bases, with 14 bases between. The CDR3 is 15 amino acids. CDR3 DNA sequence: TGTGCCAGCAGCGTAGGTGGGACCCAGAGCGATACGCAGTATTTT. Translating gives CASSVGGTQSDTQYF.

The chain recombines TRBV12-3 or TRBV12-4 with TRBJ2-1, with a possible D match to TRBD2 (5 bases). This CDR3 has 15 amino acids. V was pared by 7 bases and J by 0 bases, with 13 bases between. CDR3 protein: CASTIQRSSYNEQFF. The CDR3 DNA is TGTGCCAGCACCATCCAGCGGAGCTCCTACAATGAGCAGTTCTTC.

This chain connects TRBV15 to TRBJ2-1, with 12 nucleotides matching TRBD2. The V segment lost 1 base and the J segment 8 bases; nucleotides outside the gene matches: 6. Per the germline V gene, CDR1 is LNHNV and CDR2 is YYDKDF (reference sequence). The CDR3 totals 16 residues. The DNA for the CDR3 is TGTGCCACCAGCAGAGGTTGGGCTAGCGGGAGGGATGAGCAGTTCTTC. It codes for CATSRGWASGRDEQFF.

The chain carries TRBV4-2 and TRBJ2-7, with TRBD2 matching over 9 bases. CDR3 size: 16 residues. With V trimmed by 0 bases and J by 2 bases, 5 bases remained unmatched. Germline loops: CDR1 LGHNA, CDR2 YNFKEQ. CDR3 region: CASSQERLAETYEQYF. The DNA for the CDR3 is TGTGCCAGCAGCCAAGAACGACTAGCGGAAACCTACGAGCAGTACTTC.

The chain carries TRBV7-2 and TRBJ2-3; tentatively, D is TRBD1 (6 bases). Trimming took off 6 bases at V and 1 base at J, with 14 bases between the two ends. The CDR3 contains 15 residues. The germline V gene has CDR1 SGHTA and CDR2 FQGNSA. The CDR3 loop is CASSSLQGGTDTQYF. The CDR3 nucleotides are TGTGCCAGCAGTTCTTTACAGGGTGGCACAGATACGCAGTATTTT.

This clonotype was seen only a few times. V is TRBV14 and J is TRBJ2-1, with 12 bases identical to TRBD2. The CDR3 is made up of 14 amino acids. Germline loops: CDR1 SGHDN, CDR2 FVKESK. Trimming took 0 bases from V and 13 from J; bases not matched to a gene: 4. The CDR3 region is CASSQDTSGRLQFF. As DNA, the CDR3 is TGTGCCAGCAGCCAAGATACTAGCGGGAGGTTACAGTTCTTC.

The V gene is TRBV29-1, the J gene TRBJ2-3, with 7 bases lining up with TRBD1. CDR3 length equals 16 residues. Germline CDR1 and CDR2: SQVTM and ANQGSEA. V lost 8 bases to trimming and J lost 0 bases; unmatched junction nucleotides: 14. CDR3 coding DNA: TGCAGCACTCCCGGGACAGCAATTTCTAGCACAGATACGCAGTATTTT. This encodes CSTPGTAISSTDTQYF.

This clonotype was observed a handful of times. This rearrangement joins TRBV6-1 to TRBJ2-7; D possibly corresponds to TRBD1 (6 bases). Looked up from germline, CDR1 is MNHNS and CDR2 is SASEGT. The V and J ends lost 3 bases and 3 bases respectively, with 12 bases between them. The CDR3 totals 14 residues. The CDR3 region has the DNA TGTGCCAGCAGTGACAGGGGCGGTGGCTACGAGCAGTACTTC. Protein sequence: CASSDRGGGYEQYF.

This clonotype was detected ten times or more. This chain uses TRBV28 with TRBJ2-1; D may be TRBD1 (6 bases). V was shortened by 3 bases and J by 5 bases, with 17 bases between the two germline ends. This CDR3 has 16 residues. Germline-derived CDR1 and CDR2 are MDHEN and SYDVKM. DNA for the CDR3: TGTGCCAGCAGTTTCTTGGGATCGGACAGCAACAATGAGCAGTTCTTC. This translates into CASSFLGSDSNNEQFF.

The chain employs TRBV7-2 and TRBJ1-5; D remains unclear. CDR1 SGHTA and CDR2 FQGNSA come from the germline V gene. The CDR3 is made up of 15 amino acids. V lost 0 bases and J 3 bases, leaving 9 bases between the germline ends. Here the CDR3 reads CASSLAGLTNQPQHF. In nucleotides, the CDR3 is TGTGCCAGCAGCTTAGCCGGGCTGACCAATCAGCCCCAGCATTTT.

This chain connects TRBV11-2 to TRBJ2-7, with D perhaps TRBD1 (6 bases). Trimming pared 5 bases from V and 2 bases from J, leaving 16 bases between. The CDR3 has 15 amino acids. Germline V CDR1 and CDR2: SGHAT, FQNNGV. The CDR3 loop reads CASSPVSRGPYEQYF. The CDR3 DNA sequence: TGTGCCAGCAGCCCAGTGTCCAGGGGCCCCTACGAGCAGTACTTC.

The table lists this clonotype with a few counts. V is TRBV5-1 and J is TRBJ2-5; 10 bases line up with TRBD2. There are 17 residues in the CDR3. V was clipped by 0 bases and J by 2 bases; unmatched bases: 7. Germline V lookup: CDR1 SGHRS, CDR2 YFSETQ. The CDR3 reads CASSLGPGLARQETQYF. As DNA, the CDR3 is TGCGCCAGCAGCTTGGGTCCGGGACTAGCGAGACAAGAGACCCAGTACTTC.

This clonotype was picked up a small number of times. The V call is TRBV10-3, the J call TRBJ2-7; the match to TRBD1 covers 7 bases. The CDR3 sequence is 13 residues long. Unmatched junction bases numbered 4, after V lost 4 bases and J lost 4 bases. Germline values: CDR1 ENHRY, CDR2 SYGVKD. This CDR3 reads CAISGQGIYEQYF. CDR3 sequence (DNA): TGTGCCATCAGTGGACAGGGTATTTACGAGCAGTACTTC.

This clonotype showed up just a few times. The J gene is TRBJ2-7, the V gene TRBV18; unclear D gene. The CDR3 has 14 residues. Trimming removed 6 bases at V and 3 bases at J, with 15 bases between. The germline V gene has CDR1 KGHSH and CDR2 LQKENI. CDR3 bases: TGTGCCAGCTCCCACCCCAGGCGGAGCTACGAGCAGTACTTC. Encoded protein: CASSHPRRSYEQYF.

This clonotype was counted a few times. The chain is built from TRBV2 and TRBJ2-3, with 7 nucleotides matching TRBD1. From germline, CDR1 is SNHLY and CDR2 FYNNEI. The CDR3 contains 15 residues. Trimming removed 9 bases from V and 1 base from J; junction bases left unmatched: 10. The CDR3 reads CASTFRDSRTDTQYF. The CDR3 DNA reads TGTGCCAGTACCTTCCGGGACAGCCGCACAGATACGCAGTATTTT.

The chain combines TRBV20-1 with TRBJ1-1, with D possibly matching TRBD1 (5 bases). Trimming took 6 bases from V and 2 from J, leaving 16 bases between them. The CDR3 extends over 14 amino acids. Germline CDR1 DFQATT, CDR2 SNEGSKA (reference sequence). The CDR3 loop reads CSAKIGGLNTEAFF. CDR3 DNA sequence: TGCAGTGCAAAGATCGGGGGACTAAACACTGAAGCTTTCTTT.

CDR3 coding DNA: TGTGCCAGCAGTTTATTCGGGACTAGCGGGAGGGGTGGGGAGCAGTTCTTC. It is translated as CASSLFGTSGRGGEQFF. This chain links TRBV27 with TRBJ2-1; 16 positions match TRBD2. J lost 10 bases, V lost 1 base, and 7 bases had no gene match. The CDR3 consists of 17 residues. Germline V gives CDR1 MNHEY, CDR2 SMNVEV (reference sequence).

This chain connects TRBV6-1 to TRBJ2-3; 15 nucleotides match TRBD2. Germline trimming cut 5 bases from V and 8 bases from J; bases unmatched to any gene: 2. Per the germline V gene, CDR1 is MNHNS and CDR2 is SASEGT. The CDR3 is 14 amino acids. The CDR3 loop reads CASSPGLAGGTQYF. The CDR3 nucleotides are TGTGCCAGCAGTCCGGGACTAGCGGGAGGTACGCAGTATTTT.

V and J are TRBV20-1 and TRBJ2-7, with 10 bases matching TRBD2. Germline lookup yields CDR1 DFQATT and CDR2 SNEGSKA (reference sequence). V lost 0 bases to trimming and J lost 6 bases; unmatched junction nucleotides: 14. CDR3 length: 17 amino acids. CDR3 coding DNA: TGCAGTGCTAGAGACCTAGCGGGGGTTACCCGCCTGAGCGAGCAGTACTTC. Translation: CSARDLAGVTRLSEQYF.

J is TRBJ2-4 and V is TRBV2; 11 bases line up with TRBD2. CDR1 and CDR2 (germline): SNHLY, FYNNEI. The CDR3 is 15 residues long. The junction had 2 bases not matched to a gene; V was cut back by 7 bases and J by 0 bases. The CDR3 bases are TGTGCCAGCAACGGACTAGCGGGAGCCAAAAACATTCAGTACTTC. Translating gives CASNGLAGAKNIQYF.

There are a few counts of this clonotype. This chain joins TRBV11-2 and TRBJ2-3; D might be TRBD1 (5 bases). The CDR3 spans 14 residues. V was clipped by 2 bases and J by 5 bases, with 11 bases between them. CDR1 is SGHAT and CDR2 is FQNNGV in the germline V gene. The CDR3 DNA is TGTGCCAGCAGCTTAAGCCAGGGTGTAGATACGCAGTATTTT. It codes for CASSLSQGVDTQYF.

Only a few counts were recorded for this clonotype. The V gene is TRBV10-2, the J gene TRBJ2-2; 8 nucleotides match TRBD2. The CDR3 has 14 residues. The germline gives CDR1 WSHSY, CDR2 SAAADI. Trimming cost V 4 bases and J 6 bases; bases outside gene matches: 4. The CDR3: CASSVRRGAGELFF. Here the CDR3 DNA reads TGCGCCAGCAGTGTTAGGCGGGGGGCCGGGGAGCTGTTTTTT.

Written as DNA, the CDR3 is TGTGCCAGCAGCTCCCTAGCGGGGAACACCGGGGAGCTGTTTTTT. This encodes CASSSLAGNTGELFF. This rearrangement joins TRBV11-2 to TRBJ2-2; 8 bases line up with TRBD2. The CDR3 extends over 15 amino acids. With 4 bases clipped from V and 1 base from J, the junction kept 2 bases outside the gene matches. Per germline, CDR1 SGHAT and CDR2 FQNNGV.